Given below is one T cell receptor beta chain in context. Which antigen it targets is not known. There are no base qualities to consult, and no much larger clone falls within one base. The sample comes from a study of T cell responses to AZD1222 COVID-19 vaccine (dated by TCRdb to the early 2020s). At the level of the whole study: AZD1222 recipients given second doses at about 4 weeks or at about 12 weeks were pooled, since spike-specific TCR depth and breadth were not found to differ between the two schedules. A total of approximately 240 trial participants underwent TCR sequencing, of whom around 200 received two doses of AZD1222 and about 26 received two doses of the MenACWY control vaccine. Trial participants were enrolled by age into subgroups of 18-55, 56-69 and 70-plus years, and about 150, 27 and 61 TCR-sequenced participants, respectively, were included in these subgroups.

The time point label corresponds to: baseline before first vaccination. Vaccinee samples came from UK trials COV001 and COV002, including a single-blind randomized controlled phase 2/3 trial of AZD1222 (ChAdOx1 nCoV-19) in healthy adults. For TCRbeta chain sequencing, PBMC samples from trial participants were taken at day 0 and at day 28 after the second dose. The research as a whole found: A significant rise in spike-specific TCR breadth and depth was observed after two AZD1222 doses relative to day 0 and relative to MenACWY recipients. Reportedly, almost half of the unique spike-specific TCRs recognized epitopes lying outside the regions that are mutated in the B.1.351 and B.1.1.7 variants. The whole spike protein was spanned by vaccine-associated CD4 TCRs, and dominant responses were seen in regions 160-218 and 743-854. The 56-69-year group was small, and its depth increase did not reach significance, likely because of low power. Because no day 14 peak-response samples were available, repertoires were characterized only after the peak T cell response. Participants were mostly white British, with more females than males. The authors suggested clonal diversity may have been underestimated. Only a handful of AZD1222 recipients were SARS-CoV-2 seropositive at baseline, limiting conclusions about previously exposed vaccinees.

The CDR3 regions of human TCRbeta chains were analyzed by immunosequencing. Turning to the authors' computational methods: Repertoire TCRs were checked for matches against a reference library of SARS-CoV-2-specific TCRs that had been generated using the MIRA antigen-specificity platform. Breadth was defined as the fraction of unique TCRs that were SARS-CoV-2-associated. Depth was defined as the fraction of total T cells that were SARS-CoV-2-associated. Using the MIRA data, every spike-specific TCR was mapped to the spike region that the TCR reacted to and assigned to either a CD4 or a CD8 class. Log10-transformed breadth and depth values were compared by one-way ANOVA with Sidak's multiple comparisons tests. In its TCRdb copy, this immuneACCESS table keeps in-frame sequences only and misses some clones. Where compared with another copy, unresolved V genes explain less than half of these, and the others have no known cause. From that table come the V and J calls and clone size; the DNA was used to work out D and trimming. The sample table holds 170,000 or so clones, of which approximately 90% were seen once. The top ten clonotypes cover approximately 1.6% of the sample.

Counted from cysteine to phenylalanine, this CDR3 has 14 amino acids. Left in the record is the CDR3 DNA by itself, 42 bases read in frame from the first base. The junction carries 11 bases between V and J, which are trimmed by 4 bases and 1 base respectively. The germline V gene supplies CDR1 SGDLS and CDR2 YYNGEE. This TCR came from an adult in good health. The chain uses TRBV9 and TRBJ2-5; the D gene is unclear. The input for sequencing was peripheral blood, taken on day 0 of AZD1222 vaccination. CDR3 sequence: CASSPTPVQETQYF. The DNA is as follows: TGTGCCAGCAGCCCCACCCCGGTCCAAGAGACCCAGTACTTC.